Listed here are 18 T cell receptor beta chains from one sample, sequenced in a study of blood T cell repertoires in COVID-19. Profiling relied on immunoSEQ multiplex PCR, and the TCRdb table lists in-frame clones only, not all of them. The data show roughly 30,000 clones, around 80% seen once. Sequences were obtained from peripheral blood. All receptors derive from a woman between 55 and 75 years old with acute or convalescent COVID-19.

The chain couples TRBV29-1 to TRBJ2-1; 9 positions agree with TRBD1. This CDR3 comprises 15 residues. Trimming at V came to 2 bases and at J to 5 bases, leaving 7 bases not matched to a gene. Germline assignment: CDR1 SQVTM and CDR2 ANQGSEA. Written as DNA, the CDR3 is TGCAGCGTTGAACGTAGGGACAGGGAAAACAATGAGCAGTTCTTC. This gives the protein CSVERRDRENNEQFF.

The chain couples TRBV3-1 (or the pseudogene TRBV3-2) to TRBJ2-5, with no clear D. CDR3 length: 13 residues. V lost 5 bases and J 4 bases, leaving 11 bases between the germline ends. Germline V gene lookup returns CDR1 LGHDT and CDR2 YNNKEL (reference sequence). CDR3: CASSFGASETQYF. CDR3 DNA: TGTGCCAGCAGCTTTGGAGCGTCAGAGACCCAGTACTTC.

Comments on this clone: One junction end disagrees with the germline gene, perhaps due to a read error. The chain has TRBV28 and TRBJ1-1; the D gene is possibly TRBD1 (6 bases). The germline CDR1 and CDR2 sequences are MDHEN and SYDVKM. This CDR3 is built from 14 residues. The CDR3 coding sequence is TGTGCCAGCAGCCCTTGGACAGATGGGATCACTTTGGGCTTT. The encoded protein is CASSPWTDGITLGF.

The rearrangement uses TRBV11-3 and TRBJ1-4; D is possibly TRBD1 (5 bases). CDR1 SGHNT and CDR2 YENEEA come from the germline V gene. The CDR3 contains 12 residues. Trimming pared 4 bases from V and 10 bases from J, leaving 10 bases between. In DNA form, the CDR3 reads TGTGCCAGCAGCTCTGACGGGGGAAAACTGTTTTTT. It encodes CASSSDGGKLFF.

There are a few counts of this clone. The V call is TRBV7-9, the J call TRBJ1-5; 7 bases agree with TRBD1. Germline V gives CDR1 SEHNR, CDR2 FQNEAQ (reference sequence). This CDR3 comprises 15 residues. Germline trimming cut 5 bases from V and 6 bases from J; bases unmatched to any gene: 10. The CDR3 here is CASSAETGLGQPQHF. The CDR3 nucleotides are TGTGCCAGCAGCGCCGAGACAGGGTTAGGTCAGCCCCAGCATTTT.

The J gene is TRBJ1-1, the V gene TRBV7-8; 9 bases align to TRBD1. The V and J ends lost 3 bases and 4 bases, in that order; junction bases with no gene match: 6. CDR3 length: 15 amino acids. From germline, CDR1 is SGHVS and CDR2 FQNEAQ. The CDR3 sequence is CASSFTGGPGTEAFF. As DNA, the CDR3 is TGTGCCAGCAGCTTCACAGGGGGCCCGGGCACTGAAGCTTTCTTT.

V is TRBV5-3 and J is TRBJ1-2, with 8 bases that match TRBD1. TRBV5-3 is flagged as an ORF with uncertain function. The V and J ends lost 0 bases and 4 bases, in that order; junction bases with no gene match: 2. The CDR3 length is 14 residues. CDR3 bases: TGTGCCAGAAGCTTGGCGGACAGGGTCTATGGCTACACCTTC. It specifies CARSLADRVYGYTF.

The chain employs TRBV7-9 and TRBJ2-7; D is unclear. The germline V and J ends were trimmed by 5 bases and 3 bases, with 14 bases remaining between them. CDR3 length: 14 residues. CDR1 is SEHNR, CDR2 FQNEAQ, per germline (reference sequence). The CDR3 sequence is CASSPEGEVYEQYF. CDR3 DNA sequence: TGTGCCAGCAGCCCCGAAGGAGAAGTCTACGAGCAGTACTTC.

The chain combines TRBV7-9 with TRBJ2-7; D gene uncertain. Germline V gene lookup returns CDR1 SEHNR and CDR2 FQNEAQ (reference sequence). This CDR3 spans 14 amino acids. Trimming shortened V by 2 bases and J by 0 bases, and 8 bases separated the two germline ends. The DNA for the CDR3 is TGTGCCAGCAGCTTAAGCCAGGACTCCTACGAGCAGTACTTC. Encoded protein: CASSLSQDSYEQYF.

The rearrangement joins TRBV19 to TRBJ1-5; 7 nucleotides match TRBD1. In germline, CDR1 is LNHDA, CDR2 SQIVND (reference sequence). Unmatched junction bases numbered 8, after V lost 7 bases and J lost 2 bases. This CDR3 has 15 residues. Here the CDR3 DNA reads TGTGCCAGTAACCTACTAACAGGGGGCAATCAGCCCCAGCATTTT. Translated: CASNLLTGGNQPQHF. The complete variable domain, with remaining parts taken from reference TRBV19 and TRBJ1-5, reads DGGITQSPKYLFRKEGQNVTLSCEQNLNHDAMYWYRQDPGQGLRLIYYSQIVNDFQKGDIAEGYSVSREKKESFPLTVTSAQKNPTAFYLCASNLLTGGNQPQHFGDGTRLSIL.

V gene TRBV6-5 combines with J gene TRBJ2-3; 7 bases are a match to TRBD1. V trimming: 7 bases; J trimming: 1 base; junction bases outside the gene matches: 8. The CDR3 length is 15 residues. CDR1 is MNHEY and CDR2 is SVGAGI in the germline V gene. This CDR3 reads CASKEQGSGTDTQYF. CDR3 nucleotide sequence: TGTGCCAGCAAAGAACAGGGGAGCGGCACAGATACGCAGTATTTT.

This chain connects TRBV19 to TRBJ2-7; 7 bases map to TRBD1. The CDR3 has 16 residues. Germline trimming cut 5 bases from V and 3 bases from J; bases unmatched to any gene: 13. CDR1 LNHDA and CDR2 SQIVND come from the germline V gene (reference sequence). Here the CDR3 reads CASSPTSTGEYYEQYF. The CDR3 bases are TGTGCCAGTAGTCCAACATCAACAGGGGAGTACTACGAGCAGTACTTC.

The rearrangement joins TRBV7-9 to TRBJ1-6; D perhaps matches TRBD1 (5 bases). CDR3 size: 14 residues. Trimming removed 3 bases at V and 8 bases at J, with 11 bases between. From germline, CDR1 is SEHNR and CDR2 FQNEAQ (reference sequence). The CDR3 coding sequence is TGTGCCAGCAGCTTGGACCCCAGGGATTCACCCCTCCACTTT. It codes for CASSLDPRDSPLHF. The whole variable domain, remainder taken from reference TRBV7-9 and TRBJ1-6, is DTGVSQNPRHKITKRGQNVTFRCDPISEHNRLYWYRQTLGQGPEFLTYFQNEAQLEKSRLLSDRFSAERPKGSFSTLEIQRTEQGDSAMYLCASSLDPRDSPLHFGNGTRLTVT.

The V and J genes are TRBV5-4 and TRBJ1-1; 8 bases align to TRBD1. This CDR3 is 12 amino acids long. Germline V CDR1 and CDR2: SGHNT, YYREEE (reference sequence). Trimming took 3 bases from V and 7 from J; bases not matched to a gene: 2. The CDR3 nucleotides read TGTGCCAGCAGCTCAGGACAGGGTGAAGCTTTCTTT. This translates into CASSSGQGEAFF.

The V gene is TRBV2, the J gene TRBJ1-3, with TRBD1 matching over 8 bases. Germline trimming cut 5 bases from V and 2 bases from J; bases unmatched to any gene: 5. Per the germline V gene, CDR1 is SNHLY and CDR2 is FYNNEI. The CDR3 runs 15 residues. The CDR3 is CASSPDRGPGNTIYF. CDR3 bases: TGTGCCAGCAGTCCCGACAGGGGCCCTGGAAACACCATATATTTT.

The V and J genes are TRBV6-1 and TRBJ2-2; a weak D match, TRBD1 (6 bases). Germline V CDR1 and CDR2: MNHNS, SASEGT. The CDR3 length is 18 residues. The V gene lost 3 bases and the J gene lost 1 base, with 18 bases spanning the gap. DNA for the CDR3: TGTGCCAGCAGTGACCCGGCTGGGACAACCAAGAACACCGGGGAGCTGTTTTTT. Its translation is CASSDPAGTTKNTGELFF.

This clone was seen a few times. The J gene is TRBJ1-2, the V gene TRBV10-3; D is unclear. CDR3 length equals 13 residues. Germline assignment: CDR1 ENHRY and CDR2 SYGVKD. Trimming took off 2 bases at V and 8 bases at J, with 12 bases between the two ends. The CDR3 protein is CAISEAREKGYTF. CDR3 in DNA: TGTGCCATCAGTGAGGCCCGGGAGAAGGGCTACACCTTC.

This rearrangement joins TRBV13 to TRBJ1-4, with D unclear. CDR1 PRHDT and CDR2 FYEKMQ come from the germline V gene (reference sequence). Trimming took 3 bases from V and 4 from J, leaving 3 bases between them. The CDR3 is 12 amino acids. The CDR3 bases are TGTGCCAGCAGCTTCCATAATGAAAAACTGTTTTTT. This codes for CASSFHNEKLFF.